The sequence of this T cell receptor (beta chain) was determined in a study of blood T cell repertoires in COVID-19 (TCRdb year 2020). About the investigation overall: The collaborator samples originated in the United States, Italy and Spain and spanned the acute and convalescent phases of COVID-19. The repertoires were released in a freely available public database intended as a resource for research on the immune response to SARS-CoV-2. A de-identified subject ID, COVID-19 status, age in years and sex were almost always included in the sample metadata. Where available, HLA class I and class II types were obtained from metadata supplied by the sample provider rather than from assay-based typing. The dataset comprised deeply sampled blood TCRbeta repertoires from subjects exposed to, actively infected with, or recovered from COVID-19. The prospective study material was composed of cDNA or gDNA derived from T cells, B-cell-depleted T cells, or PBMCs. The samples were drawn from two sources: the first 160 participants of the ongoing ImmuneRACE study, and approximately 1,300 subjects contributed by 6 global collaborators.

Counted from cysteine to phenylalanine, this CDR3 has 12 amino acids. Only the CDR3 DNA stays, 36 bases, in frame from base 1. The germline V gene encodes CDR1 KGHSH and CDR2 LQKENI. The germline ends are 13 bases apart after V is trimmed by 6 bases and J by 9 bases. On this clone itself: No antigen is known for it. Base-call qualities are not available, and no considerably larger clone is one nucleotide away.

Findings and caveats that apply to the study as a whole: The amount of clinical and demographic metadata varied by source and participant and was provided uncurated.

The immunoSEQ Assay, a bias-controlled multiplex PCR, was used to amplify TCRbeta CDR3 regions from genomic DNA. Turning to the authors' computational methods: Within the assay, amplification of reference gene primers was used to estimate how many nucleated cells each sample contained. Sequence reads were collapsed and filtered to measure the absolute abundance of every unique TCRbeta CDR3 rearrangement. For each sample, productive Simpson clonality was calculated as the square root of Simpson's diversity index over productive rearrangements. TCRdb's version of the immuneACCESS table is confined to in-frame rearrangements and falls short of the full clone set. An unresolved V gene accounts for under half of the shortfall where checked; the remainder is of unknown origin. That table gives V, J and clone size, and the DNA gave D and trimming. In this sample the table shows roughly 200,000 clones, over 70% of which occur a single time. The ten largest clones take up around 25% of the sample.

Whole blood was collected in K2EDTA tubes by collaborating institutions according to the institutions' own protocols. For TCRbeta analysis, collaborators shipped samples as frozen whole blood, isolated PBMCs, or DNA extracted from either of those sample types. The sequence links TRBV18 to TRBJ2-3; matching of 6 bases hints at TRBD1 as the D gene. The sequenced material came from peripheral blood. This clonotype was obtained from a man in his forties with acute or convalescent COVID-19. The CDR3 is CASSPGTSTQYF. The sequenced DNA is TGTGCCAGCTCGCCCGGGACATCGACGCAGTATTTT. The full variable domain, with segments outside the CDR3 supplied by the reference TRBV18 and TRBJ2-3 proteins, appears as NAGVMQNPRHLVRRRGQEARLRCSPMKGHSHVYWYRQLPEEGLKFMVYLQKENIIDESGMPKERFSAEFPKEGPSILRIQQVVRGDSAAYFCASSPGTSTQYFGPGTRLTVL.